This note documents a single T cell receptor beta chain sequence. Its antigen is currently unknown. The data belong to a study of T-cell memory formation after mild COVID-19. Study as a whole: TCR clusters were largely donor specific. General study points: Whereas later expanders leaned CD4+, clones contracting day 15 to 85 showed a balanced CD4/CD8 makeup. What remained unconfirmed was the SARS-CoV-2 specificity of second-wave clones peaking on day 37.

Using constant-segment primers, 5'RACE produced TCR alpha and TCR beta cDNA libraries carrying sample barcodes and UMIs. Each CDR3 protein is one row after TCRdb ran MiXCR on the 5' RACE reads. The data contain roughly 310,000 distinct CDR3 sequences, approximately 15% of them singletons. Germline assignment: CDR1 LGHDT and CDR2 YNNKEL (reference sequence). The CDR3 extends over 15 amino acids. The ends lost 0 bases at V and 5 bases at J; junction bases unmatched: 4. Sequencing input: PBMCs or a T cell subset sorted from them (not recorded which). The TCR was taken from a man aged 18 to 30 who had mild COVID-19 (a few samples of this study predate the infection). Cell type and time point are not known. This chain uses TRBV3-1 with TRBJ2-3, with 8 bases identical to TRBD2. CDR3 in DNA: TGTGCCAGCAGCCAAGATGACGGGGGGGGAGATACGCAGTATTTT. Translating gives CASSQDDGGGDTQYF.